The clone carrying this T cell receptor (beta chain) showed up many times. This entry comes from a study of T cells in Graves' hyperthyroidism and ophthalmopathy. Patients were aged 18 to 65, had disease duration under 2 months, and had newly diagnosed hyperthyroidism. Exclusion of a patient resulted from uncontrolled infection, other autoimmune disease, pregnancy or lactation. Every diagnosis used clinical symptoms, serum thyroxine and TRAb, thyroid ultrasound and orbital computed tomography. Regions amplified from RNA transcripts were the TCR beta CDR3 regions. HTBI primers were used for first-round RT-PCR of the TCR CDR3. MiXCR, applied by TCRdb to the multiplex PCR reads, yields one record per CDR3 protein. Altogether a few hundred thousand distinct CDR3 sequences are present, roughly 46% being singletons, with the ten largest covering roughly 8.2%. Losses at the gene ends were 0 bases for V and 0 bases for J; bases not matched to a gene: 3. The germline CDR1 and CDR2 sequences are ENHRY and SYGVKD. This CDR3 has 16 amino acids.

This TCR was sampled from a young woman with Graves' hyperthyroidism. The rearrangement links TRBV10-3 to TRBJ2-7, with 9 bases aligning to TRBD1. Sequencing input: peripheral blood or thyroid tissue (not recorded which). This chain's CDR3 is CAISESGTGSSYEQYF. The CDR3 nucleotides read TGTGCCATCAGTGAGTCAGGGACAGGGAGCTCCTACGAGCAGTACTTC.